These 2 T cell receptor beta chains were all obtained from the same sample, sequenced in a study of T cells in localized non-small cell lung cancer. Clones were read by immunoSEQ multiplex PCR, and TCRdb kept only the in-frame ones, dropping some. The sample contains about 72,000 clones, roughly 84% of which appear only once. The sequenced sample was peripheral blood, obtained before any cancer treatment. Receptor source: a female donor older than 55 with stage I lung adenocarcinoma.

The chain links TRBV5-6 to TRBJ1-6; D ambiguous. The length of the CDR3 is 17 residues. The V gene's germline CDR1 is SGHDT and CDR2 YYEEEE. V lost 7 bases and J lost 3, with 20 bases in between. CDR3 coding DNA: TGTGCCAGCCAGGAGAGATTCTCTTATAACTATAATTCACCCCTCCACTTT. It encodes CASQERFSYNYNSPLHF.

This chain connects TRBV18 to TRBJ1-6, with a possible D match to TRBD1 (6 bases). CDR3 length: 16 amino acids. Germline CDR1 reads KGHSH; CDR2 reads LQKENI. Trimming stripped 5 bases from V and 1 base from J, with 12 bases between. CDR3 DNA sequence: TGTGCCAGCTCAGGAAGCACAGGGTCCTATAATTCACCCCTCCACTTT. Translation: CASSGSTGSYNSPLHF.